This T cell receptor beta chain appears in the sequencing data of a study of blood T cell repertoires in COVID-19. Study-wide context: T cells, B-cell-depleted T cells, or PBMCs provided the cDNA or gDNA that served as material.

This clone was observed once. The CDR3 consists of 15 residues. Data came from immunoSEQ multiplex PCR; TCRdb stores just in-frame clones and leaves some out. The sample shows 200,000 to 250,000 clones, approximately 88% of them seen only once. The source is a man aged 55 to 70 who had recovered from COVID-19. Sequencing input: peripheral blood. The chain couples TRBV21-1 to TRBJ1-5; TRBD1 is the table's D call and was not checked against the DNA. TRBV21-1 is an annotated pseudogene. The CDR3 reads CASSKAWQSNQPQHF. In DNA, the CDR3 is TGTGCCAGCAGCAAAGCGTGGCAGAGCAATCAGCCCCAGCATTTT.